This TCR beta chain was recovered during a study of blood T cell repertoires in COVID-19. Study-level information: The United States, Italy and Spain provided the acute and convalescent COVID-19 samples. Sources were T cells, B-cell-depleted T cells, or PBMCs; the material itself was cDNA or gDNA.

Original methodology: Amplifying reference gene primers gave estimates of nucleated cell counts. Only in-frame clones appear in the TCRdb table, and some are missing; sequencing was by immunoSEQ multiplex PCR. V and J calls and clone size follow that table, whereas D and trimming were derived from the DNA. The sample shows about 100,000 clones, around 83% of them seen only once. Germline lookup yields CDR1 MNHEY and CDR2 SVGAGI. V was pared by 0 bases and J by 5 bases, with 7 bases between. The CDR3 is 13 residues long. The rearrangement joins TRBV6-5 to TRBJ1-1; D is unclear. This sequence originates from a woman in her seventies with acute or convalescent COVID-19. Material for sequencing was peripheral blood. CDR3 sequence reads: CASSYSRGTEAFF. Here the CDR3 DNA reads TGTGCCAGCAGTTACTCCCGGGGAACTGAAGCTTTCTTT.